This TCR beta chain appears in the sequencing data of a study of T cells in localized non-small cell lung cancer. Worth noting for this clone: The antigen is undetermined.

Germline-derived CDR1 and CDR2 are SNHLY and FYNNEI. Trimming took 6 bases from V and 1 from J; bases not matched to a gene: 12. The CDR3 loop spans 17 amino acids. Regarding the study as a whole: Adjacent lung exhibited a median of 57 among the 100 most abundant tumor clones.

Produced via immunoSEQ multiplex PCR; TCRdb's table is partial and in-frame only. The repertoire holds tens of thousands of clones, about nine tenths seen once, with about 16% in the top ten. This specimen was peripheral blood, taken before any cancer treatment. The receptor was derived from a man aged 35 to 70 with stage I squamous cell lung carcinoma. The genes are TRBV2 and TRBJ1-5; TRBD1 agrees at 7 bases. CDR3: CASSWTGGPGSNQPQHF. As DNA, the CDR3 is TGTGCCAGCAGCTGGACAGGAGGGCCTGGGAGCAATCAGCCCCAGCATTTT.